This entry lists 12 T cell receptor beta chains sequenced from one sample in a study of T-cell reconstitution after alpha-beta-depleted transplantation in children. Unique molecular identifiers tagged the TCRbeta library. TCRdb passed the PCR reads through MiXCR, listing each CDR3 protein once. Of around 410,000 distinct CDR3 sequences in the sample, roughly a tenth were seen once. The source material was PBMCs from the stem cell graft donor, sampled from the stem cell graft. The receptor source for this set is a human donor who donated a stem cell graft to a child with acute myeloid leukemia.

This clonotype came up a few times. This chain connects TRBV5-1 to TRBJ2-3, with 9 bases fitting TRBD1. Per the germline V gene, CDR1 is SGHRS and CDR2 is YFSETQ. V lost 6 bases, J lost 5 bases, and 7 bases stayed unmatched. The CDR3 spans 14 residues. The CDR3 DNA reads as TGCGCCAGCAATGCGGGACAGGGTAAAGATACGCAGTATTTT. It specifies CASNAGQGKDTQYF.

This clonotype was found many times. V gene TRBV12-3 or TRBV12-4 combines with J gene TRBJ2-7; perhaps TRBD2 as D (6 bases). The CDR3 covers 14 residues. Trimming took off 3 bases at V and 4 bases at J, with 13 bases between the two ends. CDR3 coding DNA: TGTGCCAGCAGTTTCGGACTAACCGGATACGAGCAGTACTTC. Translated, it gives CASSFGLTGYEQYF.

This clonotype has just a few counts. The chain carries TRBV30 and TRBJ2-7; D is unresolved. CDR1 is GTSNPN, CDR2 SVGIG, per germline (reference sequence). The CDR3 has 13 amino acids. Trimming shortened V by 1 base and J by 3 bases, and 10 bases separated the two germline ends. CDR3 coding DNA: TGTGCCTGGAGTGGCGGTTTGGGCTACGAGCAGTACTTC. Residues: CAWSGGLGYEQYF. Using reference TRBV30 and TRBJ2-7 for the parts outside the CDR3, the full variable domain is SQTIHQWPATLVQPVGSPLSLECTVEGTSNPNLYWYRQAAGRGLQLLFYSVGIGQISSEVPQNLSASRPQDRQFILSSKKLLLSDSGFYLCAWSGGLGYEQYFGPGTRLTVT.

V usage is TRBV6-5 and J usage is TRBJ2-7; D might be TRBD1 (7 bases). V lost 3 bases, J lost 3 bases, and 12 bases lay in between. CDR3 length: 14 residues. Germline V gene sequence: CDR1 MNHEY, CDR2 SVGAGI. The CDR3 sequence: CASSYGQGGYEQYF. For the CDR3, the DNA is TGTGCCAGCAGTTATGGCCAGGGGGGCTACGAGCAGTACTTC.

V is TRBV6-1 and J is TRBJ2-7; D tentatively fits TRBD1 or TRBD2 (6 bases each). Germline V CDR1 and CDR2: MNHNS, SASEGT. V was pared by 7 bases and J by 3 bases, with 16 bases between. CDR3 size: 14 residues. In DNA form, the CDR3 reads TGTGCCAGCACTCGATCCGGGGGCCACTACGAGCAGTACTTC. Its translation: CASTRSGGHYEQYF.

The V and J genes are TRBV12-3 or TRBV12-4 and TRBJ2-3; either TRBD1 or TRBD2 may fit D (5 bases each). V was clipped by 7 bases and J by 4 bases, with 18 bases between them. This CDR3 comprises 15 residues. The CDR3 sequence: CASTLYGGPSDTQYF. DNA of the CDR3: TGTGCCAGCACCCTCTATGGGGGACCGTCAGATACGCAGTATTTT.

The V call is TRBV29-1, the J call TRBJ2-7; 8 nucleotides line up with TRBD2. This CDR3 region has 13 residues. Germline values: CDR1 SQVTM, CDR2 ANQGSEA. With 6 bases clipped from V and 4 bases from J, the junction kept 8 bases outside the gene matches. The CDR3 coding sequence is TGCAGCGTGTCAGACGGGGGGGGTTACGAGCAGTACGTC. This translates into CSVSDGGGYEQYV.

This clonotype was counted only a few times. The CDR3 protein is CASSPTFQGISEAFF. The CDR3 DNA follows: TGTGCCAGCTCACCCACCTTCCAGGGAATAAGTGAAGCTTTCTTT. The rearrangement joins TRBV18 to TRBJ1-1; tentative D call: TRBD1 (5 bases). From germline, CDR1 is KGHSH and CDR2 LQKENI. This CDR3 contains 15 residues. Trimming took 3 bases from V and 7 from J, leaving 18 bases between them.

The CDR3 DNA reads as TGCAGCGCTCAGGATATGAACACTGAAGCTTTCTTT. It codes for CSAQDMNTEAFF. This chain uses TRBV29-1 with TRBJ1-1; unclear D gene. This CDR3 spans 12 amino acids. CDR1 and CDR2 (germline): SQVTM, ANQGSEA. V lost 7 bases to trimming and J lost 0 bases, with 9 bases between them. Looking up the rest from reference TRBV29-1 and TRBJ1-1 gives the full variable domain: SAVISQKPSRDICQRGTSLTIQCQVDSQVTMMFWYRQQPGQSLTLIATANQGSEATYESGFVIDKFPISRPNLTFSTLTVSNMSPEDSSIYLCSAQDMNTEAFFGQGTRLTVV.

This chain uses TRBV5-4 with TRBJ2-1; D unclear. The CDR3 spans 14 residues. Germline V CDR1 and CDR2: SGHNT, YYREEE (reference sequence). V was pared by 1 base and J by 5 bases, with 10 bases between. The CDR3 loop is CASSLRAINNEQFF. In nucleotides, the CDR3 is TGTGCCAGCAGCTTGAGGGCCATTAACAATGAGCAGTTCTTC. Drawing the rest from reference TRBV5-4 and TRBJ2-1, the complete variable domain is ETGVTQSPTHLIKTRGQQVTLRCSSQSGHNTVSWYQQALGQGPQFIFQYYREEENGRGNFPPRFSGLQFPNYSSELNVNALELDDSALYLCASSLRAINNEQFFGPGTRLTVL.

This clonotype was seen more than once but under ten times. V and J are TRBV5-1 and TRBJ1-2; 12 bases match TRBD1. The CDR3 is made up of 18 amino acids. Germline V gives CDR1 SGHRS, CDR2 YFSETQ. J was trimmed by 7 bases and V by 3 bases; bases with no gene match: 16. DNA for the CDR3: TGCGCCAGCAGCTCAACCGGGACAGGGGGCGCTGAGAGATCTGGCTACACCTTC. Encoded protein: CASSSTGTGGAERSGYTF. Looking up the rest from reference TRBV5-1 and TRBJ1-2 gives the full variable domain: KAGVTQTPRYLIKTRGQQVTLSCSPISGHRSVSWYQQTPGQGLQFLFEYFSETQRNKGNFPGRFSGRQFSNSRSEMNVSTLELGDSALYLCASSSTGTGGAERSGYTFGSGTRLTVV.

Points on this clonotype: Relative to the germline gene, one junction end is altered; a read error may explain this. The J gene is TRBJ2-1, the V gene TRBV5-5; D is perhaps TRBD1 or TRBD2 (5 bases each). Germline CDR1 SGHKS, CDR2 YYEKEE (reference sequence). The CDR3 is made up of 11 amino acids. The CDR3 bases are TGTGTCAGCAGCCCGGGACATGAGCAGTTCTTC. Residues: CVSSPGHEQFF.